Below, 8 T cell receptor beta chains from the same sample are listed, as sequenced in a study of patients and donors after allogeneic stem cell transplantation. TCRdb re-derived calls from the RT-PCR reads in MiXCR, one entry per CDR3 protein. Of some 150,000 distinct CDR3 sequences listed, about 40% are singletons. Sample: blood, either unsorted or a sorted T cell fraction (not recorded which). These receptors all come from a human donor who was either an allogeneic HSCT recipient or a stem cell or donor lymphocyte infusion donor (not recorded which). It is not recorded whose cells these are; they may come from a transplant donor.

In its sample, this clonotype was seen a few times. The J gene is TRBJ1-2, the V gene TRBV12-3 or TRBV12-4; no reliable D call. V lost 5 bases and J 0 bases, leaving 7 bases between the germline ends. This CDR3 has 13 residues. In nucleotides, the CDR3 is TGTGCCAGCAGTATCCGATCTAACTATGGCTACACCTTC. It codes for CASSIRSNYGYTF.

Only a few counts were recorded for this clonotype. The chain employs TRBV12-3 or TRBV12-4 and TRBJ2-1, with 7 bases fitting TRBD1. The CDR3 loop spans 15 amino acids. V lost 5 bases and J lost 2; bases outside the gene matches: 6. The CDR3 sequence is CASSGPGTAYNEQFF. CDR3 nucleotides: TGTGCCAGCAGTGGTCCCGGGACAGCCTACAATGAGCAGTTCTTC.

This chain connects TRBV6-6 to TRBJ2-2, with TRBD2 as a possible D gene (5 bases). The CDR3 has 13 residues. The germline CDR1 and CDR2 sequences are MNHNY and SVGAGI (reference sequence). V lost 11 bases and J lost 0, with 10 bases in between. This CDR3 reads CASGLANTGELFF. CDR3 nucleotide sequence: TGTGCCTCCGGACTCGCGAACACCGGGGAGCTGTTTTTT.

This chain joins TRBV4-2 and TRBJ1-1; D perhaps matches TRBD1 (6 bases). V was clipped by 1 base and J by 2 bases, with 11 bases between them. CDR1 and CDR2 (germline): LGHNA, YNFKEQ. This CDR3 is built from 15 residues. CDR3: CASSQGRGPNTEAFF. The CDR3 DNA is TGTGCCAGCAGCCAAGGCCGGGGGCCTAACACTGAAGCTTTCTTT.

This chain connects TRBV9 to TRBJ2-3; 9 bases align to TRBD2. Germline V gene data show CDR1 as SGDLS and CDR2 as YYNGEE. The CDR3 sequence is 16 residues long. Trimming removed 4 bases from V and 2 bases from J; junction bases left unmatched: 8. The CDR3 DNA is TGTGCCAGCAGCCCCCACGGCGGGGGGGCCACAGATACGCAGTATTTT. Its translation is CASSPHGGGATDTQYF.

The rearrangement joins TRBV12-3 or TRBV12-4 to TRBJ1-5; a weak D match, TRBD1 (5 bases). Trimming took 7 bases from V and 4 from J, leaving 8 bases between them. The CDR3 is made up of 12 amino acids. The CDR3 protein is CASNRGNQPQHF. The CDR3 bases are TGTGCCAGCAACCGGGGGAATCAGCCCCAGCATTTT.

V gene TRBV20-1 combines with J gene TRBJ1-1; D remains unclear. The CDR3 has 11 amino acids. V lost 0 bases to trimming and J lost 8 bases, with 7 bases between them. Germline V lookup: CDR1 DFQATT, CDR2 SNEGSKA (reference sequence). CDR3 DNA sequence: TGCAGTGCTAGAGATAAGCCCGAAGCTTTCTTT. Its protein is CSARDKPEAFF.

J is TRBJ1-2 and V is TRBV29-1, with a tentative D call TRBD1 (5 bases). Trimming removed 4 bases from V and 4 bases from J, with 13 bases in between. CDR1 SQVTM and CDR2 ANQGSEA come from the germline V gene. The CDR3 is 13 amino acids. As DNA, the CDR3 is TGCAGCGTTGGCCCCCGACAGCTCTATGGCTACACCTTC. Translating it yields CSVGPRQLYGYTF.